This T cell receptor (beta chain) was sequenced for a study of low-dose radiotherapy and immunotherapy resistance in tumors. As for the study in general: Treatment of Cohort 1 consisted of 0.5 Gy per fraction every 2 weeks, adding up to 6.5 Gy. Cohort 2 was treated with 1 Gy per fraction every two weeks, amounting to 13 Gy across 26 weeks.

Germline V gene sequence: CDR1 MGHRA, CDR2 YSYEKL. Trimming took 1 base from V and 5 from J, leaving 17 bases between them. This CDR3 is built from 16 residues. This sample's time point: before trial treatment. cDNA synthesis used a TRAV/TRBV-specific primer set for both chains. It was with a constant-region primer and a V-primer adapter that TCRs were amplified over 20 PCR cycles. The mRNA which had been isolated was amplified by in vitro transcription. One entry per CDR3 protein, called by TCRdb with MiXCR from the reads. The sample carries 64,000 or so distinct CDR3 sequences, around 31% recorded once.

The receptor's source is a female donor with ovarian cancer. The genes are TRBV4-1 and TRBJ2-5; D might be TRBD2 (7 bases). Specimen: PBMCs, collected before treatment. CDR3 bases: TGCGCCAGCAGCCAAGTGGGGGGGTGGGGGCCTGAGACCCAGTACTTC. Translating it yields CASSQVGGWGPETQYF.